The entry that follows covers one T cell receptor (beta chain) sequence. Its antigen remains undetermined. The data were taken from a study of T cells expressing NK-cell markers (dated by TCRdb to 2018 to 2020). Study-wide context: Eight or nine donors provided sorted CD3+CD56+NKG2C+, CD3+CD56+NKG2C- and CD3+CD56-NKG2C+ T-cell subsets, whose TCR beta-chain repertoires were profiled. Among the eight sequenced donors, only one was HCMV-seronegative, while the other seven were HCMV-seropositive. The study sequenced eight donors, all healthy volunteers chosen at random: three men and five women. Sequencing of the libraries produced 2 x 150 bp reads on Illumina HiSeq 2000/2500, MiSeq or NextSeq. Results and caveats for the whole study, not just this receptor: In a handful of donors, the dominant CD3+CD56+NKG2C+ clonotypes were found to rank among the top 10 CD8+ clonotypes and to make up roughly 1.0-7.5% of CD8+ T cells. Those dominant clonotypes were again the most abundant among CD3+CD56-NKG2C+ cells in a handful of donors, at roughly 25-65%. It remained unclear whether the expanded NKG2C-expressing T cell clones were specific for HCMV antigens.

From the cysteine up to the phenylalanine, the CDR3 has a length of 16 residues. No DNA appears here. The germline V gene yields SNHLY for CDR1 and FYNNEI for CDR2. Sequencing was performed on an Illumina HiSeq 2000. TCR beta cDNA libraries were made by 5'RACE template switching that added a universal primer site and unique molecular identifiers. Priming for cDNA synthesis came from the TCR beta constant segment, and two successive PCR amplification steps followed. Turning to the authors' computational methods: MIGEC handled demultiplexing of the reads and grouping by UMI, while MiTCR was used to assemble and quantify clonotypes. To remove erroneous sequences, TCR cDNA sequences were retained only when supported by two or more reads. The tcR package was used for downstream repertoire analysis, and clonotypes were matched between fractions using CDR3 nucleotide sequence together with V segment. VDJmatch was used to annotate antigen specificity against VDJdb, with one amino acid substitution in CDR3 permitted. Each entry corresponds to one CDR3 protein sequence from reads that TCRdb reprocessed, and DNA is not given. The authors' filters were not applied to this entry. The sample table records 500,000 to 700,000 distinct CDR3 sequences. The ten largest account for less than 4.5% of the sample.

HCMV serostatus was determined by detecting HCMV-specific IgG in serum with a commercial ELISA kit. Ficoll density gradient centrifugation was used to isolate peripheral blood mononuclear cells from blood. The sample taken for sequencing was blood T cells: a sorted CD56 or NKG2C T cell subset, CD4+ or CD8+ T cells, or bulk PBMC T cells (not recorded which). This receptor was obtained from a man aged 18-30 years in good health. Donor details come from another sample of the same person, matched by shared clones. The V gene is TRBV2 and the J gene is TRBJ2-2; TCRdb selects TRBD1, and the lack of DNA leaves this call unchecked. The CDR3 has the sequence CASSATGRGTTGELFF. With the portions outside the CDR3 filled from the reference TRBV2 and TRBJ2-2 genes, the complete variable region becomes EPEVTQTPSHQVTQMGQEVILRCVPISNHLYFYWYRQILGQKVEFLVSFYNNEISEKSEIFDDQFSVERPDGSNFTLKIRSTKLEDSAMYFCASSATGRGTTGELFFGEGSRLTVL.